The 24 T cell receptor beta chains presented below share a single source sample, sequenced in a study of shared clonotypes between healthy human individuals. Sequenced by immunoSEQ multiplex PCR; TCRdb stores in-frame clones only, minus some. The profile covers around 600,000 clones, with 97% appearing a single time and around 0.057% taken by the ten largest. The sample comprised naive CD4+ T cells sorted from blood. Subset reported: CD45RA+ positively selected. These receptors were taken from a woman in her twenties or thirties in good health.

J is TRBJ1-2 and V is TRBV2; no clear D. The CDR3 spans 11 residues. In germline, CDR1 is SNHLY, CDR2 FYNNEI. Trimming removed 5 bases from V and 6 bases from J, with 7 bases in between. The CDR3 DNA sequence: TGTGCCAGCAGTCCGGAGCATGGCTACACCTTC. It encodes CASSPEHGYTF.

The genes are TRBV7-3 and TRBJ2-1, with 9 nucleotides matching TRBD1. The CDR3 loop spans 15 amino acids. V lost 7 bases and J lost 8; bases outside the gene matches: 12. CDR1 SGHTA and CDR2 FQGTGA come from the germline V gene. CDR3 region: CASNPDRGLRDEQFF. CDR3 in DNA: TGTGCCAGCAACCCGGACAGGGGTCTCCGCGATGAGCAGTTCTTC.

The V and J genes are TRBV6-1 and TRBJ1-6, with a tentative D call TRBD1 (6 bases). The CDR3 spans 13 residues. CDR1 and CDR2 (germline): MNHNS, SASEGT. V was pared by 7 bases and J by 10 bases, with 14 bases between. The CDR3 DNA sequence: TGTGCCAGCACCCAGGGGTCGGGGTCACCCCTCCACTTT. Translated, it gives CASTQGSGSPLHF.

This chain joins TRBV7-6 and TRBJ2-2; unclear D gene. Trimming took 5 bases from V and 4 from J, leaving 20 bases between them. Germline CDR1 reads SGHVS; CDR2 reads FNYEAQ. The CDR3 is 17 amino acids. CDR3 DNA: TGTGCCAGCAGCCCCCATCATTTCGGATCGTCCACCGGGGAGCTGTTTTTT. This sequence encodes CASSPHHFGSSTGELFF.

V and J are TRBV19 and TRBJ2-5; D may be TRBD1 (6 bases). The CDR3 sequence is 16 residues long. Germline values: CDR1 LNHDA, CDR2 SQIVND (reference sequence). Trimming cost V 4 bases and J 3 bases, with 18 bases left between them. The CDR3 is CASSKGRTGLKETQYF. The CDR3 nucleotides read TGTGCCAGTAGTAAAGGACGAACAGGGTTGAAAGAGACCCAGTACTTC.

The V and J genes are TRBV19 and TRBJ2-2; the D gene is possibly TRBD2 (6 bases). V was trimmed by 7 bases and J by 4 bases, leaving 22 bases between them. CDR3 length: 17 amino acids. The germline V gene encodes CDR1 LNHDA and CDR2 SQIVND (reference sequence). Here the CDR3 DNA reads TGTGCCAGTAATACCGCGGGGCAAAGCGTGGCCACCGGGGAGCTGTTTTTT. Translating it yields CASNTAGQSVATGELFF.

The gene calls are TRBV4-1 and TRBJ2-5; 7 bases align to TRBD2. The CDR3 covers 18 residues. Germline loops: CDR1 MGHRA, CDR2 YSYEKL. V was pared by 0 bases and J by 7 bases, with 17 bases of the junction left unmatched. CDR3 bases: TGCGCCAGCAGCCAAGAATGGGCTAGCGGTACCTCCGGGTGGACCCAGTACTTC. Residues: CASSQEWASGTSGWTQYF.

The chain recombines TRBV27 with TRBJ2-5; D may be TRBD2 (6 bases). From germline, CDR1 is MNHEY and CDR2 SMNVEV (reference sequence). The CDR3 contains 13 residues. The germline V and J ends were trimmed by 5 bases and 8 bases, with 15 bases remaining between them. This chain's CDR3 is CASSSMPGGTQYF. The DNA for the CDR3 is TGTGCCAGCAGTAGTATGCCCGGGGGTACCCAGTACTTC.

The chain couples TRBV7-9 to TRBJ1-2; weak D call: TRBD1 (5 bases). V shed 1 base and J shed 4 bases, with 16 bases lying between them. This CDR3 region has 16 residues. CDR1 is SEHNR, CDR2 FQNEAQ, per germline (reference sequence). The CDR3: CASSLGVGRTLYGYTF. CDR3 nucleotides: TGTGCCAGCAGCTTAGGAGTTGGCAGGACACTCTATGGCTACACCTTC.

The V call is TRBV2, the J call TRBJ1-4; 7 bases match TRBD1. The CDR3 totals 16 residues. Unmatched junction bases numbered 9, after V lost 0 bases and J lost 8 bases. The germline V gene encodes CDR1 SNHLY and CDR2 FYNNEI. DNA of the CDR3: TGTGCCAGCAGTGAAGCCGAAGTTAGGGGGCAGGAAAAACTGTTTTTT. Protein product: CASSEAEVRGQEKLFF.

The chain links TRBV6-5 to TRBJ2-5; 7 nucleotides line up with TRBD2. V lost 4 bases to trimming and J lost 12 bases; unmatched junction nucleotides: 2. This CDR3 spans 10 amino acids. Looked up from germline, CDR1 is MNHEY and CDR2 is SVGAGI. The CDR3 region is CASSSREEYF. CDR3 bases: TGTGCCAGCAGTTCACGGGAGGAGTACTTC.

The V gene is TRBV27, the J gene TRBJ1-3; TRBD1 is a possible D gene (5 bases). The V end lost 3 bases, the J end lost 5 bases, and 20 bases lay between the germline ends. In germline, CDR1 is MNHEY, CDR2 SMNVEV (reference sequence). CDR3 length: 17 amino acids. Written as DNA, the CDR3 is TGTGCCAGCAGTTTGCGAAGAGGGAGGGGCGTCAGAAACACCATATATTTT. Translating gives CASSLRRGRGVRNTIYF.

This chain uses TRBV27 with TRBJ1-5; D remains ambiguous. Germline V gene sequence: CDR1 MNHEY, CDR2 SMNVEV (reference sequence). This CDR3 is 13 amino acids long. The V end lost 3 bases, the J end lost 2 bases, and 5 bases lay between the germline ends. The CDR3 region is CASSFVRNQPQHF. CDR3 nucleotides: TGTGCCAGCAGTTTTGTACGCAATCAGCCCCAGCATTTT.

This clone was seen only once. This chain connects TRBV5-4 to TRBJ1-1; D gene uncertain. Germline V gives CDR1 SGHNT, CDR2 YYREEE (reference sequence). V was shortened by 5 bases and J by 2 bases, with 13 bases between the two germline ends. The CDR3 contains 14 residues. CDR3 DNA sequence: TGTGCCAGCAGGCCCAAACAAGAAAACACTGAAGCTTTCTTT. Translating it yields CASRPKQENTEAFF.

V is TRBV6-1 and J is TRBJ2-5; TRBD2 matches at 13 bases. The junction had 6 bases not matched to a gene; V was cut back by 8 bases and J by 3 bases. CDR3 length equals 15 residues. Germline-derived CDR1 and CDR2 are MNHNS and SASEGT. In DNA form, the CDR3 reads TGTGCCAGCGTACCCGGGACTAGCGGGAAAGAGACCCAGTACTTC. It encodes CASVPGTSGKETQYF.

This chain connects TRBV7-3 to TRBJ2-5; TRBD2 agrees at 7 bases. Trimming removed 4 bases from V and 5 bases from J; junction bases left unmatched: 10. CDR1 is SGHTA, CDR2 FQGTGA, per germline. CDR3 length: 15 residues. DNA of the CDR3: TGTGCCAGCAGCTACGCTAGCGGAGCTGGGGAGACCCAGTACTTC. This translates into CASSYASGAGETQYF. The full variable domain, completed using reference TRBV7-3 and TRBJ2-5, is GAGVSQTPSNKVTEKGKYVELRCDPISGHTALYWYRQSLGQGPEFLIYFQGTGAADDSGLPNDRFFAVRPEGSVSTLKIQRTERGDSAVYLCASSYASGAGETQYFGPGTRLLVL.

The J gene is TRBJ1-1, the V gene TRBV5-1; 7 bases match TRBD1. Per the germline V gene, CDR1 is SGHRS and CDR2 is YFSETQ. The junction had 6 bases not matched to a gene; V was cut back by 2 bases and J by 5 bases. The CDR3 contains 14 residues. CDR3 sequence (DNA): TGCGCCAGCAGCTTACAGGGGCTGGGAACTGAAGCTTTCTTT. It is translated as CASSLQGLGTEAFF.

The chain has TRBV10-2 and TRBJ2-7; D possibly matches TRBD1 or TRBD2 (5 bases each). The germline gives CDR1 WSHSY, CDR2 SAAADI. V dropped 6 bases and J dropped 6 bases, with 21 bases sitting between them. This CDR3 has 15 amino acids. CDR3 loop: CASRVSGTMSGEQYF. The DNA of the CDR3 is TGCGCCAGCAGAGTGTCCGGGACCATGAGCGGCGAGCAGTACTTC.

As to this clone: Different DNA sequences within this sample yield the same CDR3. This chain's CDR3 is CASSLGGRYGYTF. The CDR3, as DNA: TGTGCCAGCAGTTTAGGAGGGCGTTATGGCTACACCTTC. The chain is built from TRBV28 and TRBJ1-2; no reliable D call. Trimming removed 2 bases from V and 5 bases from J, with 9 bases in between. Germline V lookup: CDR1 MDHEN, CDR2 SYDVKM. CDR3 length equals 13 residues.

This chain links TRBV5-6 with TRBJ2-5, with 11 bases aligning to TRBD1. CDR1 SGHDT and CDR2 YYEEEE come from the germline V gene. J gave up 5 bases and V 5 bases, and 5 bases lay outside the gene matches. The CDR3 is made up of 14 amino acids. In DNA, the CDR3 is TGTGCCAGCAGATCTGGGACAGGGGGTGAGACCCAGTACTTC. This translates into CASRSGTGGETQYF.

Regarding this clone: Other nucleotide sequences in the sample specify the same CDR3. The chain carries TRBV19 and TRBJ1-1; D not resolved. Germline CDR1 is LNHDA and CDR2 is SQIVND (reference sequence). Trimming stripped 3 bases from V and 0 bases from J, with 5 bases between. This CDR3 is built from 13 residues. CDR3 residues: CASSIGMNTEAFF. The CDR3 DNA reads TGTGCCAGTAGTATCGGGATGAACACTGAAGCTTTCTTT.

The rearrangement uses TRBV28 and TRBJ2-5; TRBD1 might be the D (6 bases). The V end lost 3 bases, the J end lost 2 bases, and 13 bases lay between the germline ends. Germline CDR1 and CDR2: MDHEN and SYDVKM. The CDR3 spans 15 residues. The CDR3 DNA follows: TGTGCCAGCAGTTTGTTTTCGGGACAACAAGAGACCCAGTACTTC. It is translated as CASSLFSGQQETQYF.

This clone was observed a few times. This rearrangement joins TRBV30 to TRBJ1-5; D unresolved. CDR1 and CDR2 from the germline V gene are GTSNPN and SVGIG (reference sequence). This CDR3 has 16 amino acids. V was trimmed by 0 bases and J by 6 bases, leaving 18 bases between them. Written as DNA, the CDR3 is TGTGCCTGGAGTGTCGGGCTGACCCTTTTCGGTCAGCCCCAGCATTTT. Protein product: CAWSVGLTLFGQPQHF.

The J gene is TRBJ2-3, the V gene TRBV11-2; D possibly matches TRBD1 or TRBD2 (5 bases each). There are 15 residues in the CDR3. The V and J ends lost 5 bases and 3 bases respectively, with 15 bases between them. Germline CDR1 reads SGHAT; CDR2 reads FQNNGV. The CDR3 nucleotides read TGTGCCAGCAGCGGGGGACGGGTAATAACAGATACGCAGTATTTT. Translated, it gives CASSGGRVITDTQYF.